These 5 T cell receptor beta chains were sequenced from one sample in a study of blood T cell repertoires in COVID-19. Profiling relied on immunoSEQ multiplex PCR, and the TCRdb table lists in-frame clones only, not all of them. The sample holds fewer than 350,000 clones, approximately 88% seen once. Sequenced sample: PBMCs or T cells enriched from blood (not recorded which). The receptors were gathered from a man in his 60s who had recovered from COVID-19.

The chain employs TRBV24-1 and TRBJ1-4, with D hard to call. CDR3 size: 15 residues. V lost 3 bases and J 7 bases, leaving 14 bases between the germline ends. CDR1 KGHDR and CDR2 SFDVKD come from the germline V gene. The CDR3 nucleotides are TGTGCCACCAGTGATCATACCCCGGTCGGTGAAAAACTGTTTTTT. Translated, it gives CATSDHTPVGEKLFF.

The chain is built from TRBV5-1 and TRBJ2-2; 10 bases agree with TRBD2. The germline gives CDR1 SGHRS, CDR2 YFSETQ. The CDR3 length is 16 residues. With V trimmed by 4 bases and J by 0 bases, 3 bases remained unmatched. As DNA, the CDR3 is TGCGCCAGCAGCCCAGGGACTAGCGCGAACACCGGGGAGCTGTTTTTT. Translated, it gives CASSPGTSANTGELFF.

This clone was recorded once. The rearrangement joins TRBV18 to TRBJ1-1; D is possibly TRBD1 (6 bases). The length of the CDR3 is 14 residues. The germline V and J ends were trimmed by 3 bases and 5 bases, with 13 bases remaining between them. The germline V gene has CDR1 KGHSH and CDR2 LQKENI. CDR3 residues: CASSPLGAGTEAFF. In nucleotides, the CDR3 is TGTGCCAGCTCACCTTTGGGGGCGGGTACTGAAGCTTTCTTT.

The chain uses TRBV6-4 and TRBJ2-5; D call uncertain. Germline CDR1 MRHNA, CDR2 SNTAGT. Trimming stripped 10 bases from V and 5 bases from J, with 17 bases between. The CDR3 consists of 13 residues. In DNA, the CDR3 is TGTGCCATTCCAGAGAGGTTTAGGGAGACCCAGTACTTC. Translation gives CAIPERFRETQYF.

The CDR3 loop reads CAWADSGGNQPQHF. The CDR3 region has the DNA TGTGCCTGGGCAGACTCGGGAGGCAATCAGCCCCAGCATTTT. The rearrangement uses TRBV30 and TRBJ1-5; D unresolved. The CDR3 totals 14 residues. V lost 5 bases to trimming and J lost 2 bases, with 13 bases between them. Germline CDR1 and CDR2: GTSNPN and SVGIG (reference sequence).